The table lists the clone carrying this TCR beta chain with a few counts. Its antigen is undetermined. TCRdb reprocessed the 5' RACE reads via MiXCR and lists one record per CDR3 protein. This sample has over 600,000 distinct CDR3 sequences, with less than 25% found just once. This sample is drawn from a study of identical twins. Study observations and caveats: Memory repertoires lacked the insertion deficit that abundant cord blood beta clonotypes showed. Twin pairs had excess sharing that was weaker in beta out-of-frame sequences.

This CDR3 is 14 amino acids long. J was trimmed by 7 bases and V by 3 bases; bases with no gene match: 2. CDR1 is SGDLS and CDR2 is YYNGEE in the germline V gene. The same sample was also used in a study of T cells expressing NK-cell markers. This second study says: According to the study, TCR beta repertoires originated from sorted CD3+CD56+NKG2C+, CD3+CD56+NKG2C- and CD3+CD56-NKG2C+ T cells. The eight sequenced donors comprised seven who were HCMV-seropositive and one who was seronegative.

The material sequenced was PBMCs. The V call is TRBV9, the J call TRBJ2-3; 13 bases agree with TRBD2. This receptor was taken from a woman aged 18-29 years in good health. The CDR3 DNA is TGTGCCAGCAGCGCGGGACTAGCGGGGAATACGCAGTATTTT. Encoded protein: CASSAGLAGNTQYF.